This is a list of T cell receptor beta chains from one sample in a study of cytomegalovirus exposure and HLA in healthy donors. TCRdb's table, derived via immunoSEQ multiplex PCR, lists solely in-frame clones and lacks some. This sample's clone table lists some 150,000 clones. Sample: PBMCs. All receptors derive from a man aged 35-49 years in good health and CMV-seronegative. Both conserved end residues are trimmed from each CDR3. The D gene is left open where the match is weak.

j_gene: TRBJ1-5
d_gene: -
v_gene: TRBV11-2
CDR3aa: ASSLVLDQPQH

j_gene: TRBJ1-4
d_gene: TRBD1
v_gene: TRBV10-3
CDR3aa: AISESMDRGEKLF

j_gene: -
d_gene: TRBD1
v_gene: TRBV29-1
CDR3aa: SVRQGSSYEQY

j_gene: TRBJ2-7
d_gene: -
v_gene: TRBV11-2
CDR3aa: ASSFLGRGYEQY

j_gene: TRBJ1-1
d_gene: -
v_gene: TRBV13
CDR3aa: ASSLSGENTEAF

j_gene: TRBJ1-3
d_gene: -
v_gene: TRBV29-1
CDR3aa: SVVSGAGNTIY

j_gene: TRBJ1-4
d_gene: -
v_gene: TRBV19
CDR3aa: ASSRGQRSEKLF

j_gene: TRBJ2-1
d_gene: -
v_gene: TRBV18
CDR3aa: ASSPPDRRNEQF

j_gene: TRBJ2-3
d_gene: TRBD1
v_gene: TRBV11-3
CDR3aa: ASSDRGTDTQY

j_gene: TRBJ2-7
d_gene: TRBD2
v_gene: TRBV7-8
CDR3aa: ASRLTSGGYEQY

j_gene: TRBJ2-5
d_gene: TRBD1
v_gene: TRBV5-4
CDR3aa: ASSPADRGGETQY

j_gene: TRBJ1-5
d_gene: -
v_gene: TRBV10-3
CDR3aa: AISSGNSNQPQH

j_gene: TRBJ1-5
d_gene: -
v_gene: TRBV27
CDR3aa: ASNESGSNQPQH

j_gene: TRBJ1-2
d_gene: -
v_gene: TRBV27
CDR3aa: ASSFGQNYGYT

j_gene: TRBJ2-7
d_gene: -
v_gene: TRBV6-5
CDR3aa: ASSYSNPPGADEQY

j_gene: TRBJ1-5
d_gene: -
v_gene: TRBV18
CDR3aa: ASSPDSSQPQH

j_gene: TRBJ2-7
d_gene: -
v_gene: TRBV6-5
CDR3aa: ASSYATGYEQY

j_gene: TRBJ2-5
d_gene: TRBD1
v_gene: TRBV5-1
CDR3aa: ASSSQDRDGETQY

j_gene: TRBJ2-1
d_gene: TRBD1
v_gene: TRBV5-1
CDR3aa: ASRGTGEGNEQF

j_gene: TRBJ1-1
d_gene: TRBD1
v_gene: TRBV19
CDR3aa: ASSGQGMNTEAF

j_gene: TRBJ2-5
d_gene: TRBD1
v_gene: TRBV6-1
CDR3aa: ASRDRGLGTQY

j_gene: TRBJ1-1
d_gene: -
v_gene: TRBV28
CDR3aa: ASKIGQLNTEAF

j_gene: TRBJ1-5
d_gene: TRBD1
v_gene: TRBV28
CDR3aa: ASSPDREDQPQH

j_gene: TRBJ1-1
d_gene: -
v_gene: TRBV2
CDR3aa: ASSHRAPVVAEAF

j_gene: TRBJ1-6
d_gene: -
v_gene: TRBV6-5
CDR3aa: ASTQGWNSPLH

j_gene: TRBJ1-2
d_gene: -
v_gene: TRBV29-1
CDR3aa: SVEGEGDDYGYT

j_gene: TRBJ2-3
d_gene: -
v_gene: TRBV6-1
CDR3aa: ASRSVRAADTQY

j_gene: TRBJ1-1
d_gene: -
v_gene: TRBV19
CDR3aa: ASSPVTGNTEAF

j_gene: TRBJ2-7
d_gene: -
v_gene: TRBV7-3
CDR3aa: ASSLNPSQGAYEQY

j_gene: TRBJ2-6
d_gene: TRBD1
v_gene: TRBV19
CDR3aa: ASSEPGQGARGANVLT

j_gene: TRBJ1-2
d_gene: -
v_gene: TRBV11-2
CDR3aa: ASSFGQANYGYT

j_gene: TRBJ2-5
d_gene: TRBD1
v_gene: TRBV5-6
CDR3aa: ASSLYRGQTQY

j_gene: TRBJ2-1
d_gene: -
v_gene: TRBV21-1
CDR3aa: ASSLMRTGRFYNEQF

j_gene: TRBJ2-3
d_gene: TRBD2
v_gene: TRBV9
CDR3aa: ASSVAGSGGTDTQY

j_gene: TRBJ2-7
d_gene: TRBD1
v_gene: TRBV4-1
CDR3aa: ASSQTQGASYEQY